This T cell receptor (beta chain) was obtained from a study of blood T cell repertoires in COVID-19. Whole-study context: PBMCs, B-cell-depleted T cells, or T cells provided the cDNA or gDNA that made up the material.

Sequenced by immunoSEQ multiplex PCR; TCRdb stores in-frame clones only, minus some. The sample has roughly 670,000 clones, approximately 90% seen once. The V gene's germline CDR1 is SGHRS and CDR2 YFSETQ. V gave up 2 bases and J gave up 6 bases; unmatched junction bases: 6. The CDR3 runs to 15 residues. The rearrangement links TRBV5-1 to TRBJ2-2; the match to TRBD2 covers 8 bases. The clonotype was recovered from a woman younger than 30 with acute or convalescent COVID-19. The specimen sequenced was peripheral blood. The CDR3 region is CASSFSAGGSGELFF. The DNA for the CDR3 is TGCGCCAGCAGCTTTTCCGCGGGGGGCTCCGGGGAGCTGTTTTTT.